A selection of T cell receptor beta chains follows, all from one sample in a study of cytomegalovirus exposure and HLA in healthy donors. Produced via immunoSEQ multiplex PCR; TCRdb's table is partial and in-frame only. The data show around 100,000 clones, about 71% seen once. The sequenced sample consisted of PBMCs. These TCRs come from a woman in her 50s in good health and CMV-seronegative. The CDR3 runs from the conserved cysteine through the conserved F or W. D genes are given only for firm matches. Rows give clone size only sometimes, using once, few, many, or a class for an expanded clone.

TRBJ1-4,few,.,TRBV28,TGTGCCAGCAGTCCCCGGGCAGGGGCGAAAGAAAAACTGTTTTTT,CASSPRAGAKEKLFF
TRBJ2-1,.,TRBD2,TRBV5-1,TGCGCCAGCAGCTCAGCGGGAGGGGTCTACAATGAGCAGTTCTTC,CASSSAGGVYNEQFF
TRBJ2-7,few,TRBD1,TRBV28,TGTGCCAGCAGCATCGCAAGGGGGCGCGGCGCCTACGAGCAGTACTTC,CASSIARGRGAYEQYF
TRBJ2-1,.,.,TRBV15,TGTGCCACCAGCAGAGGGACAGTTCCTCCGCACAATGAGCAGTTCTTC,CATSRGTVPPHNEQFF
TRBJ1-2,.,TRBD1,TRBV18,TGTGCCAGCTCACCAGGTAGACAGGGTGGTGGCTACACCTTC,CASSPGRQGGGYTF
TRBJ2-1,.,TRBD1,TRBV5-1,TGCGCCAGCAGTTCCGGGACAGGGCTCAATGAGCAGTTCTTC,CASSSGTGLNEQFF
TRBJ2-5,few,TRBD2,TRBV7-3,TGTGCCAGCAGCTACCCCGGGACTAGCGGGAAAATCGGTGAGACCCAGTACTTC,CASSYPGTSGKIGETQYF
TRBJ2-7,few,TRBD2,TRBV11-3,TGTGCCAGCAGCTTTCAGGGGACTAGCGGGAGGTCCGCTGGCGAGCAGTACTTC,CASSFQGTSGRSAGEQYF
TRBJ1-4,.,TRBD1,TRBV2,TGTGCCAGCAGTGATGGACAGGTTGAAAAACTGTTTTTT,CASSDGQVEKLFF
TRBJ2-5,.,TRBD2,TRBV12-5,TGTGCTAGTGCCTTGGGACTAGCGGGAAGGGAGACCCAGTACTTC,CASALGLAGRETQYF
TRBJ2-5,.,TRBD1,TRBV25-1,TGTGCCAGCAGTGGGAAGACAGGGGTGGAGACCCAGTACTTC,CASSGKTGVETQYF
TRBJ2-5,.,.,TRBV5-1,TGCGCCAGCAGCCAAGGGGGGGCCGAAGAGACCCAGTACTTC,CASSQGGAEETQYF
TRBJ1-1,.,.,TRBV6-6,TGTGCCAGCAGCTACGGCCCCGGGGTCAGCACTGAAGCTTTCTTT,CASSYGPGVSTEAFF
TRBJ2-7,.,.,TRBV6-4,TGTGCCAGCAGTGACCCAACCTACGAGCAGTACTTC,CASSDPTYEQYF
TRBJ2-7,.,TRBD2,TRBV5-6,TGTGCCAGCAGCCCGGGGAGCGGGGGACCCTACGAGCAGTACTTC,CASSPGSGGPYEQYF
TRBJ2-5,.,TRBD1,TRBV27,TGTGCCAGCAGTCCCGGGGACAGGGGCGTTGAGACCCAGTACTTC,CASSPGDRGVETQYF
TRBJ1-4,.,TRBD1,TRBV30,TGTGCCTGGAGTACAACAGGGGTTCCGGAAAAACTGTTTTTT,CAWSTTGVPEKLFF
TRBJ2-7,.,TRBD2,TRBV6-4,TGTGCCAGCAGTGTCCAAGCGGGAGAAAGCTACGAGCAGTACTTC,CASSVQAGESYEQYF
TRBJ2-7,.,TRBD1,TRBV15,TGTGCCACCAGTTTTGACAGGGGGCCATACGAGCAGTACTTC,CATSFDRGPYEQYF
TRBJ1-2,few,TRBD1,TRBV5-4,TGTGCCAGCAGCGAAGGACAGGGAGAATATGGCTACACCTTC,CASSEGQGEYGYTF
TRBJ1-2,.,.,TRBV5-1,TGCGCCAGCAGCGAGGACAGCTTATATGGCTACACCTTC,CASSEDSLYGYTF
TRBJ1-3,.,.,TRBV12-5,TGTGCTAGTGGTTCAACCGGGGTCTACACGTCGGTTTTGTCTGGAAACACCATATATTTT,CASGSTGVYTSVLSGNTIYF